This is a list of T cell receptor beta chains from one sample in a study of TIL therapy for anti-PD-1-resistant metastatic lung cancer. TCRdb's table, derived via immunoSEQ multiplex PCR, lists solely in-frame clones and lacks some. The profile shows 20,000 to 30,000 clones, approximately 72% of them singletons. The sequences come from tumor tissue, collected at baseline. Source of these receptors: a person aged 25 to 80 with non-small cell lung cancer. Both conserved end residues are part of each CDR3. D genes are given only for firm matches. Where a row states a size, it is once, few, many or the class of an expanded clone; other rows omit it.

cdr3_length: 16; clone_size: .; d_call: .; j_call: TRBJ2-7; v_call: TRBV12-5; cdr3_aa: CASGLTPGAHSGEQYF; cdr3_nt: TGTGCTAGTGGTCTCACCCCGGGGGCCCACTCTGGGGAGCAGTACTTC
cdr3_length: 15; clone_size: once; d_call: TRBD1; j_call: TRBJ2-5; v_call: TRBV27; cdr3_aa: CASSLSTGYGETQYF; cdr3_nt: TGTGCCAGCAGTTTATCGACAGGGTATGGAGAGACCCAGTACTTC
cdr3_length: 14; clone_size: .; d_call: .; j_call: TRBJ1-5; v_call: TRBV19; cdr3_aa: CASSAGGGNQPQHF; cdr3_nt: TGTGCCAGTAGTGCGGGGGGCGGCAATCAGCCCCAGCATTTT
cdr3_length: 14; clone_size: .; d_call: .; j_call: TRBJ2-3; v_call: TRBV30; cdr3_aa: CAWSKSGSTDTQYF; cdr3_nt: TGTGCCTGGTCCAAGAGCGGGAGCACAGATACGCAGTATTTT
cdr3_length: 13; clone_size: .; d_call: .; j_call: TRBJ2-1; v_call: TRBV6-5; cdr3_aa: CAIPRGAHNEQFF; cdr3_nt: TGTGCCATCCCGCGCGGGGCCCACAATGAGCAGTTCTTC
cdr3_length: 16; clone_size: .; d_call: .; j_call: TRBJ1-6; v_call: TRBV6-6; cdr3_aa: CASSYLDSSYNSPLHF; cdr3_nt: TGTGCCAGCAGTTACCTCGACAGCTCCTATAATTCACCCCTCCACTTT
cdr3_length: 16; clone_size: .; d_call: .; j_call: TRBJ2-3; v_call: TRBV6-5; cdr3_aa: CASSYSWGESTDTQYF; cdr3_nt: TGTGCCAGCAGTTACTCTTGGGGGGAAAGCACAGATACGCAGTATTTT
cdr3_length: 13; clone_size: few; d_call: .; j_call: TRBJ1-2; v_call: TRBV7-2; cdr3_aa: CASSLVEFYGYTF; cdr3_nt: TGTGCCAGCAGCTTAGTAGAGTTCTATGGCTACACCTTC
cdr3_length: 14; clone_size: .; d_call: TRBD1; j_call: TRBJ1-1; v_call: TRBV19; cdr3_aa: CASSIPGGDTEAFF; cdr3_nt: TGTGCCAGTAGTATTCCAGGGGGAGACACTGAAGCTTTCTTT
cdr3_length: 14; clone_size: few; d_call: .; j_call: TRBJ2-5; v_call: TRBV7-9; cdr3_aa: CASSSRGREETQYF; cdr3_nt: TGTGCCAGCAGCTCCCGGGGCAGGGAAGAGACCCAGTACTTC
cdr3_length: 11; clone_size: .; d_call: .; j_call: TRBJ1-2; v_call: TRBV6-1; cdr3_aa: CASSVFAGYTF; cdr3_nt: TGTGCCAGCAGTGTCTTTGCGGGCTACACCTTC
cdr3_length: 15; clone_size: .; d_call: .; j_call: TRBJ1-2; v_call: TRBV6-5; cdr3_aa: CASSYSRGMAYGYTF; cdr3_nt: TGTGCCAGCAGTTACTCGAGGGGTATGGCCTATGGCTACACCTTC
cdr3_length: 18; clone_size: .; d_call: TRBD1; j_call: TRBJ1-6; v_call: TRBV27; cdr3_aa: CASRRQGEKSSYNSPLHF; cdr3_nt: TGTGCCAGCAGACGACAGGGGGAAAAGAGCTCCTATAATTCACCCCTCCACTTT
cdr3_length: 16; clone_size: .; d_call: .; j_call: TRBJ1-2; v_call: TRBV1; cdr3_aa: CTSSQDVTGMDYGYTF; cdr3_nt: TGCACCAGCAGCCAAGATGTGACAGGGATGGACTATGGCTACACCTTC
cdr3_length: 13; clone_size: .; d_call: .; j_call: TRBJ1-5; v_call: TRBV9; cdr3_aa: CASSVEGYQPQHF; cdr3_nt: TGTGCCAGCAGCGTAGAAGGATATCAGCCCCAGCATTTT
cdr3_length: 16; clone_size: .; d_call: TRBD2; j_call: TRBJ2-5; v_call: TRBV11-3; cdr3_aa: CASSLDLMGTGGTQYF; cdr3_nt: TGTGCCAGCAGCTTAGATCTAATGGGGACGGGGGGGACCCAGTACTTC
cdr3_length: 17; clone_size: .; d_call: .; j_call: TRBJ2-2; v_call: TRBV21-1; cdr3_aa: CASSKEVGTTNTGELFF; cdr3_nt: TGTGCCAGCAGCAAAGAAGTAGGGACTACGAACACCGGGGAGCTGTTTTTT
cdr3_length: 13; clone_size: .; d_call: .; j_call: TRBJ2-2; v_call: TRBV7-2; cdr3_aa: CASSSRSTGELFF; cdr3_nt: TGTGCCAGCAGCTCCAGGAGCACCGGGGAGCTGTTTTTT
cdr3_length: 14; clone_size: .; d_call: .; j_call: TRBJ2-2; v_call: TRBV5-1; cdr3_aa: CASSLGRGAGELFF; cdr3_nt: TGCGCCAGCAGCTTGGGCCGGGGTGCCGGGGAGCTGTTTTTT
cdr3_length: 15; clone_size: .; d_call: .; j_call: TRBJ1-1; v_call: TRBV5-5; cdr3_aa: CASSLGPRGDTEAFF; cdr3_nt: TGTGCCAGCAGCTTGGGTCCCAGGGGCGACACTGAAGCTTTCTTT
cdr3_length: 15; clone_size: few; d_call: TRBD1; j_call: TRBJ1-3; v_call: TRBV5-4; cdr3_aa: CASSLDRGFGNTIYF; cdr3_nt: TGTGCCAGCAGCCTCGACAGGGGTTTTGGAAACACCATATATTTT
cdr3_length: 14; clone_size: few; d_call: TRBD1; j_call: TRBJ1-3; v_call: TRBV6-5; cdr3_aa: CASSQGTVGNTIYF; cdr3_nt: TGTGCCAGCAGCCAGGGGACAGTCGGAAACACCATATATTTT
cdr3_length: 17; clone_size: .; d_call: .; j_call: TRBJ2-3; v_call: TRBV11-2; cdr3_aa: CASTQVALGLGTDTQYF; cdr3_nt: TGTGCCAGCACCCAGGTCGCATTGGGACTCGGCACAGATACGCAGTATTTT
cdr3_length: 13; clone_size: .; d_call: .; j_call: TRBJ1-5; v_call: TRBV27; cdr3_aa: CASGNFRNQPQHF; cdr3_nt: TGTGCCAGCGGGAACTTCCGCAATCAGCCCCAGCATTTT
cdr3_length: 18; clone_size: .; d_call: .; j_call: TRBJ2-1; v_call: TRBV7-2; cdr3_aa: CASSLKVGATGSYNEQFF; cdr3_nt: TGTGCCAGCAGCTTAAAAGTCGGCGCGACGGGCTCCTACAATGAGCAGTTCTTC
cdr3_length: 15; clone_size: .; d_call: .; j_call: TRBJ2-3; v_call: TRBV7-2; cdr3_aa: CASSLGRGGTDTQYF; cdr3_nt: TGTGCCAGCAGCTTAGGGAGGGGGGGCACAGATACGCAGTATTTT
cdr3_length: 13; clone_size: .; d_call: .; j_call: TRBJ2-5; v_call: TRBV7-2; cdr3_aa: CASSRQTQETQYF; cdr3_nt: TGTGCCAGCAGCAGACAGACCCAAGAGACCCAGTACTTC
cdr3_length: 14; clone_size: .; d_call: .; j_call: TRBJ2-1; v_call: TRBV6-5; cdr3_aa: CASSLLGVGNEQFF; cdr3_nt: TGTGCCAGCAGCCTCTTAGGGGTTGGGAATGAGCAGTTCTTC
cdr3_length: 15; clone_size: .; d_call: .; j_call: TRBJ1-5; v_call: TRBV19; cdr3_aa: CASSIPPGGNQPQHF; cdr3_nt: TGTGCCAGTAGTATACCGCCAGGCGGGAATCAGCCCCAGCATTTT
cdr3_length: 10; clone_size: .; d_call: .; j_call: TRBJ2-7; v_call: TRBV10-1; cdr3_aa: CASSFGPLNF; cdr3_nt: TGCGCCAGCAGTTTTGGACCGTTAAACTTC
cdr3_length: 15; clone_size: few; d_call: .; j_call: TRBJ1-4; v_call: TRBV7-2; cdr3_aa: CASSFTGHGNEKLFF; cdr3_nt: TGTGCCAGCAGCTTTACGGGGCATGGTAATGAAAAACTGTTTTTT
cdr3_length: 14; clone_size: few; d_call: .; j_call: TRBJ1-1; v_call: TRBV7-2; cdr3_aa: CASILTRRGAEAFF; cdr3_nt: TGTGCCAGCATTCTGACACGGCGAGGGGCCGAAGCTTTCTTT
cdr3_length: 14; clone_size: .; d_call: .; j_call: TRBJ2-2; v_call: TRBV6-1; cdr3_aa: CASSEAQGIGELFF; cdr3_nt: TGTGCCAGCAGTGAAGCTCAGGGGATCGGGGAGCTGTTTTTT
cdr3_length: 13; clone_size: .; d_call: .; j_call: TRBJ1-5; v_call: TRBV9; cdr3_aa: CASSGGVNQPQHF; cdr3_nt: TGTGCCAGCAGTGGGGGAGTTAATCAGCCCCAGCATTTT
cdr3_length: 15; clone_size: .; d_call: .; j_call: TRBJ2-1; v_call: TRBV7-6; cdr3_aa: CASSLDGNSYNEQFF; cdr3_nt: TGTGCCAGCAGCTTAGATGGAAACTCCTACAATGAGCAGTTCTTC
cdr3_length: 18; clone_size: .; d_call: TRBD1; j_call: TRBJ2-6; v_call: TRBV27; cdr3_aa: CASSFKGAEASGANVLTF; cdr3_nt: TGTGCCAGCAGTTTTAAGGGGGCAGAGGCCTCTGGGGCCAACGTCCTGACTTTC
cdr3_length: 15; clone_size: few; d_call: .; j_call: TRBJ2-1; v_call: TRBV5-1; cdr3_aa: CASSLDRNPYNEQFF; cdr3_nt: TGCGCCAGCAGCCTCGACAGGAACCCCTACAATGAGCAGTTCTTC
cdr3_length: 16; clone_size: .; d_call: TRBD2; j_call: TRBJ2-2; v_call: TRBV6-4; cdr3_aa: CASSPKGLADTGELFF; cdr3_nt: TGTGCCAGCAGCCCAAAAGGACTAGCTGACACCGGGGAGCTGTTTTTT
cdr3_length: 14; clone_size: .; d_call: TRBD1; j_call: TRBJ2-3; v_call: TRBV7-6; cdr3_aa: CASSLFQGADTQYF; cdr3_nt: TGTGCCAGCAGCTTATTTCAGGGGGCAGATACGCAGTATTTT
cdr3_length: 13; clone_size: .; d_call: .; j_call: TRBJ2-7; v_call: TRBV29-1; cdr3_aa: CSVVASLGGEQYF; cdr3_nt: TGCAGCGTTGTGGCTTCCCTGGGGGGAGAGCAGTACTTC
cdr3_length: 15; clone_size: .; d_call: TRBD1; j_call: TRBJ1-5; v_call: TRBV5-1; cdr3_aa: CASSFGTGEKQPQHF; cdr3_nt: TGCGCCAGCAGCTTCGGGACAGGGGAGAAGCAGCCCCAGCATTTT
cdr3_length: 16; clone_size: .; d_call: .; j_call: TRBJ1-6; v_call: TRBV6-5; cdr3_aa: CASSYQTGGMGSPLHF; cdr3_nt: TGTGCCAGCAGTTACCAGACCGGAGGGATGGGTTCACCCCTCCACTTT
cdr3_length: 11; clone_size: few; d_call: .; j_call: TRBJ1-2; v_call: TRBV5-4; cdr3_aa: CASSLAAGYTF; cdr3_nt: TGTGCCAGCAGCTTGGCAGCTGGCTACACCTTC
cdr3_length: 13; clone_size: few; d_call: .; j_call: TRBJ2-7; v_call: TRBV7-9; cdr3_aa: CASSAYGDGEQYF; cdr3_nt: TGTGCCAGCAGCGCATATGGGGACGGAGAGCAGTACTTC
cdr3_length: 16; clone_size: .; d_call: .; j_call: TRBJ2-5; v_call: TRBV7-8; cdr3_aa: CASSLVAFGFQETQYF; cdr3_nt: TGTGCCAGCAGCTTAGTTGCTTTTGGTTTCCAAGAGACCCAGTACTTC
cdr3_length: 14; clone_size: .; d_call: .; j_call: TRBJ2-5; v_call: TRBV7-9; cdr3_aa: CASSLIAAEETQYF; cdr3_nt: TGTGCCAGCAGCTTAATAGCGGCCGAAGAGACCCAGTACTTC
cdr3_length: 15; clone_size: .; d_call: .; j_call: TRBJ2-5; v_call: TRBV11-3; cdr3_aa: CASSLGGFAKETQYF; cdr3_nt: TGTGCCAGCAGCTTAGGGGGGTTCGCAAAAGAGACCCAGTACTTC
cdr3_length: 15; clone_size: .; d_call: .; j_call: TRBJ1-3; v_call: TRBV7-9; cdr3_aa: CASSYTGSTGNTIYF; cdr3_nt: TGTGCCAGCAGCTACACAGGGTCGACTGGAAACACCATATATTTT
cdr3_length: 16; clone_size: .; d_call: .; j_call: TRBJ1-4; v_call: TRBV18; cdr3_aa: CASSQRSGATNEKLFF; cdr3_nt: TGTGCCAGCTCACAGCGCTCGGGAGCAACTAATGAAAAACTGTTTTTT
cdr3_length: 16; clone_size: few; d_call: .; j_call: TRBJ1-6; v_call: TRBV10-1; cdr3_aa: CASSETADSYNSPLHF; cdr3_nt: TGCGCCAGCAGTGAGACGGCAGACTCCTATAATTCACCCCTCCACTTT
cdr3_length: 16; clone_size: .; d_call: TRBD1; j_call: TRBJ1-6; v_call: TRBV5-1; cdr3_aa: CASSLLDRGGNSPLHF; cdr3_nt: TGCGCCAGCAGCTTGCTTGACAGGGGAGGCAATTCACCCCTCCACTTT
cdr3_length: 15; clone_size: few; d_call: .; j_call: TRBJ1-3; v_call: TRBV7-3; cdr3_aa: CASSTGGTSGNTIYF; cdr3_nt: TGTGCCAGCAGCACCGGGGGGACCTCTGGAAACACCATATATTTT